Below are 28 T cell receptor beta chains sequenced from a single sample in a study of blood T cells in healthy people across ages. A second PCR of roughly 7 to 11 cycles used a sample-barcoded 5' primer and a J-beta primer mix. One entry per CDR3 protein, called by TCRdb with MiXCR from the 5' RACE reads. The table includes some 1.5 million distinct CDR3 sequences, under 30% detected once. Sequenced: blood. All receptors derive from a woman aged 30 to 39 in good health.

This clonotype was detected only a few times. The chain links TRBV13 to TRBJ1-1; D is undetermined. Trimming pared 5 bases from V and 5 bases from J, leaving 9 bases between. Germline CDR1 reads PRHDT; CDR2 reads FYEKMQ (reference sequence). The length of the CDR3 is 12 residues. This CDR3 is CASSVRETEAFF. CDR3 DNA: TGTGCCAGCAGCGTCCGGGAAACTGAAGCTTTCTTT.

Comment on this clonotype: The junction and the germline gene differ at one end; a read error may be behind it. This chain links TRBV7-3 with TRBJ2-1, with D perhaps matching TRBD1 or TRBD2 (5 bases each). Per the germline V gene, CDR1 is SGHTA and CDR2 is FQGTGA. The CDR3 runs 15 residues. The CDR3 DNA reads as TGTGCCAGCAGCCCGATGACCTCTGGGGGTGGTGAGCGGTTCTTC. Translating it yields CASSPMTSGGGERFF.

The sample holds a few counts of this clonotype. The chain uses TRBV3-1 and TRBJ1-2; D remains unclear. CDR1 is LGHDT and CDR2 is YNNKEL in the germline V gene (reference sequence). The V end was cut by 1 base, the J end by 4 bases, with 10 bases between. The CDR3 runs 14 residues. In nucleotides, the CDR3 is TGTGCCAGCAGCCAAGGCGAGGCCAGCTATGGCTACACCTTC. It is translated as CASSQGEASYGYTF.

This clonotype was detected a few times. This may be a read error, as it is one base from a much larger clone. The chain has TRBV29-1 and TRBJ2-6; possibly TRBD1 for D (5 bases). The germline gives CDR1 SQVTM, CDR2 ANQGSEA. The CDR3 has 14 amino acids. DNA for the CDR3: TGCAGCGTAGCTCTCCACTCTGGGGCCAACGTCCGGACTTTC. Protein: CSVALHSGANVRTF.

In nucleotides, the CDR3 is TGTGCCAGCAGCTGGGACAATGGTAAGCAGTTCTTC. It is translated as CASSWDNGKQFF. This chain joins TRBV7-2 and TRBJ2-1; D is perhaps TRBD1 (6 bases). The CDR3 sequence is 12 residues long. Trimming took 4 bases from V and 11 from J, leaving 12 bases between them. CDR1 and CDR2 (germline): SGHTA, FQGNSA.

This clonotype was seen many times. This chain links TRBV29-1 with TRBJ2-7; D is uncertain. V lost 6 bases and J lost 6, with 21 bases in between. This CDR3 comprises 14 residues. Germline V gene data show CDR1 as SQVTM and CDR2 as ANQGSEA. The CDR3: CSVSADQTMGEQYF. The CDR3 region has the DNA TGCAGCGTATCCGCGGACCAAACGATGGGCGAGCAGTACTTC.

The chain's CDR3 is CSAFWWLKETQYF. The CDR3 coding sequence is TGCAGTGCTTTTTGGTGGTTGAAAGAGACCCAGTACTTC. The chain carries TRBV20-1 and TRBJ2-5; D is unclear. Germline CDR1 reads DFQATT; CDR2 reads SNEGSKA (reference sequence). This CDR3 is built from 13 residues. V was shortened by 5 bases and J by 3 bases, with 13 bases between the two germline ends.

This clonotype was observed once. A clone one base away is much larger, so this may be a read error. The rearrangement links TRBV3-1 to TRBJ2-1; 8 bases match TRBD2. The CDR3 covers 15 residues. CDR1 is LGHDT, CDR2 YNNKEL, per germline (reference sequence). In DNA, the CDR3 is TGTGCCGGCAGCCCAGCGGGGGACTCCTACAATGAGCAGTTCTTC. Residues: CAGSPAGDSYNEQFF.

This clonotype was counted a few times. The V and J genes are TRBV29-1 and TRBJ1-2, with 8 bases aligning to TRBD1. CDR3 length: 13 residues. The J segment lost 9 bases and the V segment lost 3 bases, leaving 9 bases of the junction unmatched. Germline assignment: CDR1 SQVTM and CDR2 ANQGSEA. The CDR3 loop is CSVDGRGLESYTF. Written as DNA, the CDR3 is TGCAGCGTTGACGGCAGGGGGCTAGAAAGCTACACCTTC. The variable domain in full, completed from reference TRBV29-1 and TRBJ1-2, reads SAVISQKPSRDICQRGTSLTIQCQVDSQVTMMFWYRQQPGQSLTLIATANQGSEATYESGFVIDKFPISRPNLTFSTLTVSNMSPEDSSIYLCSVDGRGLESYTFGSGTRLTVV.

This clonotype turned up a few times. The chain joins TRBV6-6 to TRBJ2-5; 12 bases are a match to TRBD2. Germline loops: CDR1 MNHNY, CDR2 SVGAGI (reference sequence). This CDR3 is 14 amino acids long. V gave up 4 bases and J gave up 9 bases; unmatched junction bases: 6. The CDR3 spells CASSSSGGAGAQYF. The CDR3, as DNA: TGTGCCAGCAGTTCTAGCGGGGGGGCCGGGGCCCAGTACTTC.

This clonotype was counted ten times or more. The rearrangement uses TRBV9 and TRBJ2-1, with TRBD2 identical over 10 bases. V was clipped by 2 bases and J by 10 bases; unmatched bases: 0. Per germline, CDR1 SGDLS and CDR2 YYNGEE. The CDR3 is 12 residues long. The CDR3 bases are TGTGCCAGCAGCGTTAGCGGGAGGGAGCAGTTCTTC. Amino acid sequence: CASSVSGREQFF.

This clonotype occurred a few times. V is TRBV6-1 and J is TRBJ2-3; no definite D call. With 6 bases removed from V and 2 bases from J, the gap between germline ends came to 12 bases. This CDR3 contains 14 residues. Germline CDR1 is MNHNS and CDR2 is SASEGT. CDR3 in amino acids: CASRLAEITDTQYF. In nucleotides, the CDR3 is TGTGCCAGCAGACTCGCCGAGATCACAGATACGCAGTATTTT.

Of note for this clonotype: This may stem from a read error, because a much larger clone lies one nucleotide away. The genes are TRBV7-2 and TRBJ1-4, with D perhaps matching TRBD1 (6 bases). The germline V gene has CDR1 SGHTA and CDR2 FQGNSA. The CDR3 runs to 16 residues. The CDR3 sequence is CASSLGQLPTNEKRFF. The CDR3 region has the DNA TGTGCCAGCAGCCTAGGACAGCTCCCAACTAATGAAAAACGGTTTTTT.

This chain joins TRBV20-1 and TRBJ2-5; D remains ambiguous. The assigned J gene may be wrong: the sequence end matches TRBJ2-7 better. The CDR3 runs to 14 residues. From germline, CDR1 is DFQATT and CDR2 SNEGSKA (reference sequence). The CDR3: CSAGNINSLGEQYF. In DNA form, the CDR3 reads TGCAGTGCTGGGAATATCAATAGTCTTGGCGAGCAGTACTTC.

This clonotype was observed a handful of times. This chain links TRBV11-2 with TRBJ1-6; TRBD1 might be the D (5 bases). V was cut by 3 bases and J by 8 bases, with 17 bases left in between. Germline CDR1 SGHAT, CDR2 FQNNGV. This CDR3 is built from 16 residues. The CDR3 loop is CASSFRRGVRHSPLHF. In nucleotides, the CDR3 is TGTGCCAGCAGCTTCCGCCGGGGGGTACGGCATTCACCCCTCCACTTT.

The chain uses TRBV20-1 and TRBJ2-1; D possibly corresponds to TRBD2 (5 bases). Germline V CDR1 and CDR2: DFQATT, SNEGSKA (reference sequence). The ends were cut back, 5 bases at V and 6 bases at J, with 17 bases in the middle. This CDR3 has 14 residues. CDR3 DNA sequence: TGCAGTGCTGTTCGGACTGGAGAAGGCAATGAGCAGTTCTTC. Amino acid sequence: CSAVRTGEGNEQFF.

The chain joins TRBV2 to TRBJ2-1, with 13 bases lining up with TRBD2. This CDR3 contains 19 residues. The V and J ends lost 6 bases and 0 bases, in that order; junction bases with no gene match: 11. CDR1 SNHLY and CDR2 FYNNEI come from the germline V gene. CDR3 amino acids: CASSGLTSGGQSSYNEQFF. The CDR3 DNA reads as TGTGCCAGCAGCGGATTGACTAGCGGGGGGCAAAGCTCCTACAATGAGCAGTTCTTC. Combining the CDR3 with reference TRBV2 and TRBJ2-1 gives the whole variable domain EPEVTQTPSHQVTQMGQEVILRCVPISNHLYFYWYRQILGQKVEFLVSFYNNEISEKSEIFDDQFSVERPDGSNFTLKIRSTKLEDSAMYFCASSGLTSGGQSSYNEQFFGPGTRLTVL.

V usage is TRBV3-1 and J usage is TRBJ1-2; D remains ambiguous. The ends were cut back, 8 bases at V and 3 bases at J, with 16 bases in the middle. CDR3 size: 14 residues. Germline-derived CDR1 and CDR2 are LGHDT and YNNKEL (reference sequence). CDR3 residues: CASRGESGDYGYTF. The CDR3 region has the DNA TGTGCCAGCCGAGGAGAGTCTGGGGACTATGGCTACACCTTC.

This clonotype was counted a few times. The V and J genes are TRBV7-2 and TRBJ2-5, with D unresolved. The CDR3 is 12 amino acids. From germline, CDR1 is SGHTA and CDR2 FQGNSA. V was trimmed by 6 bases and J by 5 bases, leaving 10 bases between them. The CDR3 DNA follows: TGTGCCAGCAGGTCCGAGAGGGAGACCCAGTACTTC. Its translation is CASRSERETQYF.

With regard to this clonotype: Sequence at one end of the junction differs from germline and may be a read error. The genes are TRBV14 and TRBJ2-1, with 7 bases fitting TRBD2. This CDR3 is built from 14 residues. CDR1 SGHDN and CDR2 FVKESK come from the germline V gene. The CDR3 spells CASSPGPLAEGKFF. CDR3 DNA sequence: TGTGCCAGCAGCCCCGGACCTCTAGCGGAGGGCAAGTTCTTT.

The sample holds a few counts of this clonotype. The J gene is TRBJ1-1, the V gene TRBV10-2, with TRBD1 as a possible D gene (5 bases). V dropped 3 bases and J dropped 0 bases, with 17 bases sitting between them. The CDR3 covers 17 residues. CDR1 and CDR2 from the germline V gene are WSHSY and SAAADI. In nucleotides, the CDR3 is TGCGCCAGCAGTGATCAGCAGGGCGGATGGATGAACACTGAAGCTTTCTTT. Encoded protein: CASSDQQGGWMNTEAFF.

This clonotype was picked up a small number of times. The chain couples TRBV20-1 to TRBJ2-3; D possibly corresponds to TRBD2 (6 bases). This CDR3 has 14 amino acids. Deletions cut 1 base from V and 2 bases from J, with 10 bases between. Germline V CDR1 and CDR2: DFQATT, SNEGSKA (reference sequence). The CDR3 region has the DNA TGCAGTGCTAGAGTTTCTAGCGCCACAGATACGCAGTATTTT. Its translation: CSARVSSATDTQYF.

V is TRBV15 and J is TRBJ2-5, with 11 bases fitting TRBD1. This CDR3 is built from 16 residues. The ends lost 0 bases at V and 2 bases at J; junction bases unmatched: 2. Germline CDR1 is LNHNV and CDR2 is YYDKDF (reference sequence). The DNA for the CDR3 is TGTGCCACCAGCAGAGATGGGACAGGGGGGCAAGAGACCCAGTACTTC. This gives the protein CATSRDGTGGQETQYF.

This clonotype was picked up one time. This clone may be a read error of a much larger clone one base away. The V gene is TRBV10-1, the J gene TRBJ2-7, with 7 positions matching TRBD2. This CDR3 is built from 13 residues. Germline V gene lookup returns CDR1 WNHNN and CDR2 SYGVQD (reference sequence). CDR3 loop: CASSETSAYERYF. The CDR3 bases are TGCGCCAGCAGTGAGACTAGCGCGTACGAGCGGTACTTC.

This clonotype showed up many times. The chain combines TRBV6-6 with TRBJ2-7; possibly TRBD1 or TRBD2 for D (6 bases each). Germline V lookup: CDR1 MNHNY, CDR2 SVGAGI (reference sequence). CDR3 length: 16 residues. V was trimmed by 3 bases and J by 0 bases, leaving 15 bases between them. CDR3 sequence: CASSYGGGYGSYEQYF. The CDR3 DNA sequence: TGTGCCAGCAGTTATGGAGGGGGTTATGGCTCCTACGAGCAGTACTTC.

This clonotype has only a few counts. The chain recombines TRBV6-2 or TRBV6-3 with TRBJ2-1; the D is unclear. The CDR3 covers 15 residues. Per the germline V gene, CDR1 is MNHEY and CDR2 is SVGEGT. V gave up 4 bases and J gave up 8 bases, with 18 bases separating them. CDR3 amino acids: CASSFSVSQVDEQFF. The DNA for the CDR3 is TGTGCCAGCAGTTTTTCGGTATCTCAGGTCGATGAGCAGTTCTTC.

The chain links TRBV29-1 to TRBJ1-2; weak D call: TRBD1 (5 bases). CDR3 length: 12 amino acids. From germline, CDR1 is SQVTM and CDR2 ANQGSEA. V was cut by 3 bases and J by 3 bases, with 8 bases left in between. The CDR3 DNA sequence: TGCAGCGTTGAGGGGGATCACTATGGCTACACCTTC. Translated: CSVEGDHYGYTF.

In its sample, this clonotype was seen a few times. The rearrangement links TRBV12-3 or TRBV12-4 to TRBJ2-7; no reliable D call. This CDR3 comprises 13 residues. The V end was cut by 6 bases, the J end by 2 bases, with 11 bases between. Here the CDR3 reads CASREHSPYEQYF. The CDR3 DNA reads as TGTGCCAGCAGGGAGCACAGCCCCTACGAGCAGTACTTC.